The subject of this entry is one TCR beta chain. This record belongs to a study of shared clonotypes between healthy human individuals. Original data processing: Filtering of immunoSEQ junctional sequences could not match full-length read filtering. Clones were sequenced by immunoSEQ multiplex PCR, and TCRdb holds only the in-frame ones, with some missing. The D gene and trimming were derived from the DNA, and the V and J assignments and clone size from that table. The sample holds hundreds of thousands of clones, 96% seen once. Germline V lookup: CDR1 SGHNT, CDR2 YYREEE (reference sequence). V lost 4 bases, J lost 7 bases, and 17 bases lay in between. This CDR3 spans 14 amino acids. CD8 cells regarded as naive lacked CD45RO, were positively chosen for CCR7, and omitted terminally differentiated effector memory CD45RA+ cells. The healthy adult donors were HIV-negative and reported no recent acute infections or vaccinations.

The origin of this receptor is a woman aged 25 to 39 in good health. The chain links TRBV5-4 to TRBJ1-2, with D possibly matching TRBD1 (6 bases). Input material: naive CD8+ T cells sorted from blood. This CDR3 is CASSLKTGLGGYTF. The DNA of the CDR3 is TGTGCCAGCAGCCTAAAGACAGGACTAGGTGGCTACACCTTC.